What follows describes a single TCR beta chain. A few counts support this clonotype. The antigen it recognizes is unknown. The sample holds no much larger clone one base away, and base qualities are not on file. The sample belongs to a study of regulatory T cells in long-lasting Graves disease (dated by TCRdb to 2020 to 2022). General notes on the study: Persistent Graves' disease meant more than 5 years of antithyroid drug treatment with TSH receptor autoantibodies that stayed positive. Peripheral blood TCR sequencing and RNA sequencing compared persistent Graves' disease patients with newly diagnosed Graves' disease patients. The study was conducted in China and was registered as a clinical trial. TCR sequencing covered approximately 13 persistent and around 20 newly diagnosed Graves' disease patients, around 33 samples in total. In the clinical cohort, patients with persistent Graves' disease had used antithyroid drugs for an average of about 10.3 years.

The sample's time point label is to be understood as: persistent/refractory GD, antithyroid drugs over 5 years with positive TRAb. For both TCR sequencing and RNA sequencing, RNA was extracted from PBMCs in TRIzol. The diagnosis of Graves' disease followed American Thyroid Association guidelines. The patients came from an endocrinology department in Xi'an, China. Each patient gave approximately 8.8 milliliters of peripheral blood, collected in an EDTA anticoagulant tube. Ficoll Paque Plus density gradient separation was used to isolate PBMCs, and no further T cell sorting was done. An Agilent 2100 Bioanalyzer and agarose gel were used to assess RNA quality, and a NanoDrop 2000 was used to measure RNA concentration. Counted from cysteine to phenylalanine, this CDR3 has 14 amino acids. Only CDR3 DNA remains: 42 bases, in frame from the first base. Trimming at the junction amounts to 11 bases on V and 5 bases on J, and the germline ends lie 22 bases apart. CDR1 and CDR2 (ENHRY, SYGVKD) derive from the germline V gene.

The library was obtained by multiplex PCR. The sequencer listed for this sample is Illumina HiSeq 4000. CDR3 regions were amplified by Arm-PCR with iRepertoire HTBI primers to construct TCR beta libraries. PCR products were gel purified before sequencing. Turning to the authors' computational methods: Gene usage analysis of CDR3 amino acid clonotypes relied on the 60 or so TRBV and 15 or so TRBJ segments identified across samples. COPE and FqMerger were used to merge filtered high-quality paired reads into contigs. Contigs were aligned with BLAST to IMGT TRBV, TRBD and TRBJ reference genes, and CDR3 was defined per IMGT. Clonotypes above 0.1% frequency were classified as highly expanded clones. Shannon entropy served as the measure of repertoire diversity, while the Gini coefficient captured V-J evenness. Public clonotypes were defined as clonotypes shared by more than one individual. The public reads were reanalyzed by TCRdb: fastp trimming at Q25, MiXCR alignment, in-frame beta chains only. Every distinct CDR3 protein forms one entry, paired with its most common genes and DNA. The V and J calls, along with clone size, are taken from TCRdb and not from the paper's own processing. This sample holds about 450,000 distinct CDR3 sequences; roughly a quarter were observed only once. About a quarter of the sample is held by the ten biggest clonotypes.

Here is what the overall study found, with its caveats: Only the TCR beta chain was sequenced and analyzed. Persistent disease showed preferential use of TRBV28, TRBJ1-2 and TRBJ2-5, whereas newly diagnosed disease favored TRBV20-1 and TRBJ2-1. Persistent Graves' disease patients showed lower TCR Shannon entropy and fewer highly expanded clones than newly diagnosed patients, suggesting clonal expansion. Because the primary lesion, thyroid tissue, could not be accessed, the study looked at peripheral blood alone. Persistent patients shared more public clonotypes among themselves (2,741) than newly diagnosed patients did (about 970). As a limitation, the authors acknowledged that the small sample size may reduce accuracy.

The sequence was collected from a female donor with Graves disease. The chain couples TRBV10-3 to TRBJ2-7; 6 matching bases give a weak D call of TRBD2. Sequences were derived from peripheral blood mononuclear cells (PBMCs), sampled when the disease was refractory, from a patient treated with antithyroid drugs. The CDR3 region has the sequence CAARGTEELNEQYF. The nucleotides are TGTGCCGCACGAGGGACTGAAGAATTGAACGAGCAGTACTTC.